This TCR beta chain was captured by sequencing in a study of blood T cell repertoires in COVID-19. In the study overall: COVID-19 samples collected from the United States, Italy and Spain covered acute and convalescent phases.

In the study's own analysis: Counts of nucleated cells, estimated from reference gene primer amplification, were obtained. TCRdb's table, derived via immunoSEQ multiplex PCR, lists solely in-frame clones and lacks some. D and trimming were read from the DNA, whereas the V and J calls and clone size are those reported in that table. The sample has about 59,000 clones, around nine tenths seen once. This TCR was recovered from a man older than 75 with acute or convalescent COVID-19. The sequenced sample consisted of peripheral blood.

The CDR3 here is CASSPKSGSGEKLFF. In DNA, the CDR3 is TGTGCCAGCAGCCCCAAATCCGGGAGTGGTGAAAAACTGTTTTTT. The V gene is TRBV3-1 (or the pseudogene TRBV3-2), the J gene TRBJ1-4, with D hard to call. CDR1 LGHDT and CDR2 YNNKEL come from the germline V gene (reference sequence). The CDR3 consists of 15 residues. The ends were cut back, 4 bases at V and 7 bases at J, with 16 bases in the middle.